These 10 T cell receptor beta chains came from one sample sequenced in a study of cytomegalovirus exposure and HLA in healthy donors. The study ran its PCR with 60 Vbeta and 13 Jbeta primers. Method: immunoSEQ multiplex PCR; TCRdb's copy keeps in-frame clones and lacks some. The sample consists of more than 200,000 clones, approximately 70% of them appearing once. Sequencing was done on a sample of PBMCs. The receptors come from a man aged 40-50 years in good health and CMV-seropositive.

The chain recombines TRBV2 with TRBJ1-6; the D is unclear. Germline V gene lookup returns CDR1 SNHLY and CDR2 FYNNEI. The CDR3 is made up of 13 amino acids. V was clipped by 4 bases and J by 9 bases, with 10 bases between them. Here the CDR3 reads CASSVQVGSPLHF. CDR3 DNA sequence: TGTGCCAGCAGTGTGCAGGTCGGTTCACCCCTCCACTTT.

This chain links TRBV2 with TRBJ2-7; maybe TRBD2 (5 bases). The length of the CDR3 is 15 residues. Trimming took 3 bases from V and 2 from J, leaving 14 bases between them. From germline, CDR1 is SNHLY and CDR2 FYNNEI. CDR3 sequence (DNA): TGTGCCAGCAGTGACGGGAAGGGTAGCACCTACGAGCAGTACTTC. Its protein product is CASSDGKGSTYEQYF.

V usage is TRBV19 and J usage is TRBJ2-7, with 7 nucleotides matching TRBD1. The CDR3 contains 15 residues. J gave up 4 bases and V 3 bases, and 9 bases lay outside the gene matches. Per the germline V gene, CDR1 is LNHDA and CDR2 is SQIVND (reference sequence). CDR3 amino acids: CASSMAEGAVYEQYF. CDR3 DNA sequence: TGTGCCAGTAGTATGGCAGAGGGGGCTGTATACGAGCAGTACTTC. Together with reference TRBV19 and TRBJ2-7, the CDR3 gives the full variable domain: DGGITQSPKYLFRKEGQNVTLSCEQNLNHDAMYWYRQDPGQGLRLIYYSQIVNDFQKGDIAEGYSVSREKKESFPLTVTSAQKNPTAFYLCASSMAEGAVYEQYFGPGTRLTVT.

The chain employs TRBV28 and TRBJ1-1; 7 bases match TRBD1. The CDR3 is made up of 14 amino acids. The germline gives CDR1 MDHEN, CDR2 SYDVKM. The V and J ends lost 3 bases and 4 bases, in that order; junction bases with no gene match: 5. In DNA, the CDR3 is TGTGCCAGCAGTTTGAGGGGGCAGGTCACTGAAGCTTTCTTT. Its protein product is CASSLRGQVTEAFF.

This clone was picked up a small number of times. The rearrangement links TRBV5-4 to TRBJ1-1; D not certain. V was pared by 0 bases and J by 1 base, with 4 bases between. The CDR3 has 13 residues. Germline V CDR1 and CDR2: SGHNT, YYREEE (reference sequence). The DNA for the CDR3 is TGTGCCAGCAGCTTGGCCAAGAACACTGAAGCTTTCTTT. Translating gives CASSLAKNTEAFF.

This chain connects TRBV4-2 to TRBJ1-6, with D maybe TRBD1 (5 bases). V was pared by 1 base and J by 7 bases, with 14 bases between. Germline V lookup: CDR1 LGHNA, CDR2 YNFKEQ. This CDR3 region has 16 residues. The CDR3 here is CASSQGADRKNSPLHF. CDR3 DNA sequence: TGTGCCAGCAGCCAAGGCGCAGACAGAAAAAATTCACCCCTCCACTTT.

This chain uses TRBV7-2 with TRBJ2-5; the D gene is possibly TRBD1 (6 bases). The CDR3 is 12 amino acids. Trimming stripped 5 bases from V and 10 bases from J, with 14 bases between. From germline, CDR1 is SGHTA and CDR2 FQGNSA. CDR3 residues: CASSIKGTSQYF. CDR3 DNA: TGTGCCAGCAGCATAAAAGGGACAAGCCAGTACTTC.

This clone was recorded a few times. The chain employs TRBV19 and TRBJ1-5, with TRBD1 as a possible D gene (6 bases). CDR3 length: 13 amino acids. V was cut by 3 bases and J by 9 bases, with 12 bases left in between. Germline CDR1 LNHDA, CDR2 SQIVND (reference sequence). CDR3 residues: CASSMLLQGPQHF. The CDR3 DNA reads as TGTGCCAGTAGTATGCTATTACAGGGGCCCCAGCATTTT. Based on the CDR3 plus reference TRBV19 and TRBJ1-5, the full variable domain is DGGITQSPKYLFRKEGQNVTLSCEQNLNHDAMYWYRQDPGQGLRLIYYSQIVNDFQKGDIAEGYSVSREKKESFPLTVTSAQKNPTAFYLCASSMLLQGPQHFGDGTRLSIL.

The V gene is TRBV11-2, the J gene TRBJ2-5, with D uncertain. The CDR3 has 12 residues. Germline V gives CDR1 SGHAT, CDR2 FQNNGV. The V end lost 5 bases, the J end lost 4 bases, and 8 bases lay between the germline ends. The CDR3 nucleotides read TGTGCCAGCAGCCCCGATAGAGAGACCCAGTACTTC. This sequence encodes CASSPDRETQYF. Drawing the rest from reference TRBV11-2 and TRBJ2-5, the complete variable domain is EAGVAQSPRYKIIEKRQSVAFWCNPISGHATLYWYQQILGQGPKLLIQFQNNGVVDDSQLPKDRFSAERLKGVDSTLKIQPAKLEDSAVYLCASSPDRETQYFGPGTRLLVL.

This chain joins TRBV6-6 and TRBJ2-5, with TRBD1 matching 7 bases. The J call may be wrong; the DNA end is better matched by TRBJ2-7. The CDR3 extends over 13 amino acids. The germline V gene has CDR1 MNHNY and CDR2 SVGAGI (reference sequence). The CDR3 loop reads CASLGQIDYEQYF. The CDR3 DNA reads TGTGCCAGCCTGGGACAGATAGACTACGAGCAGTACTTC.